The source of this TCR beta chain is a study of blood T cell repertoires in COVID-19. Study-wide background: PBMCs, B-cell-depleted T cells, or T cells were the source of the cDNA or gDNA that made up the material.

CDR1 and CDR2 from the germline V gene are LGHDT and YNNKEL (reference sequence). The CDR3 sequence is 15 residues long. The V segment lost 1 base and the J segment 8 bases; nucleotides outside the gene matches: 2. How the authors handled the data: Scientists estimated how many nucleated cells there were by amplifying reference gene primers. Some clones are missing from TCRdb's copy, which holds only in-frame ones; the method was immunoSEQ multiplex PCR. V and J calls and clone size are those listed in that table; D and trimming were worked out from the DNA. The sample lists 200,000 to 250,000 clones, roughly 83% occurring once.

The genes are TRBV3-1 (or the pseudogene TRBV3-2) and TRBJ2-1; 13 bases match TRBD2. The clonotype comes from a woman aged 50 to 65 with acute or convalescent COVID-19. The sample taken for sequencing was peripheral blood. As DNA, the CDR3 is TGTGCCAGCAGCCAAGGACTAGCGGGAGGTCATGAGCAGTTCTTC. Protein product: CASSQGLAGGHEQFF.